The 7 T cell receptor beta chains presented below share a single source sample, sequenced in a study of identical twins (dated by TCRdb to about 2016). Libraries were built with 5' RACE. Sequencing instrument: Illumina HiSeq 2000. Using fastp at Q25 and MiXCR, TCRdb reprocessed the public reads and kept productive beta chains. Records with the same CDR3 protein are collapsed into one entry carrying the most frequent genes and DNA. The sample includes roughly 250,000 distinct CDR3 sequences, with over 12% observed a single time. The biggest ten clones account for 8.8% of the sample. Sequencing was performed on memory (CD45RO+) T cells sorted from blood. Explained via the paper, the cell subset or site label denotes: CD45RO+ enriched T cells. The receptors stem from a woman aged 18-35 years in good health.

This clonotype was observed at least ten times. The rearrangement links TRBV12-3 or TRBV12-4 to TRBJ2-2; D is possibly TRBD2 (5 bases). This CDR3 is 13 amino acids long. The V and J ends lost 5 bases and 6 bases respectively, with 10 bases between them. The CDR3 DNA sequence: TGTGCCAGCAGTCTAGAGGGCTCCGGGGAGCTGTTTTTT. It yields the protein CASSLEGSGELFF.

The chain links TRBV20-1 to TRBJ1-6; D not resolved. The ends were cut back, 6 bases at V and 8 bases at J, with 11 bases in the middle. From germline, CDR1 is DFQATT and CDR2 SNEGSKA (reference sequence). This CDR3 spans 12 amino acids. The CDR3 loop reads CSASSGDSPLHF. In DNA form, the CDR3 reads TGCAGTGCATCGTCCGGGGATTCACCCCTCCACTTT.

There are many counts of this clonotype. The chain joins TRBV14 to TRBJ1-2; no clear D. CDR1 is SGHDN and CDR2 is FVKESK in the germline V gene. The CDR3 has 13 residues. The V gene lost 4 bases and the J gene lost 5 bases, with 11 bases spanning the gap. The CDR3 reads CASSLTTGYGYTF. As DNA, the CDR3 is TGTGCCAGCAGCCTTACGACCGGTTATGGCTACACCTTC.

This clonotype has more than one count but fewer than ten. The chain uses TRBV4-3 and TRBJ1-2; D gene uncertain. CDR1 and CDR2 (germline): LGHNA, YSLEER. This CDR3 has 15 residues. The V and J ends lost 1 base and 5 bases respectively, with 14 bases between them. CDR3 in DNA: TGCGCCAGCAGCCAAGTGAGAGACAACTGGTATGGCTACACCTTC. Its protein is CASSQVRDNWYGYTF.

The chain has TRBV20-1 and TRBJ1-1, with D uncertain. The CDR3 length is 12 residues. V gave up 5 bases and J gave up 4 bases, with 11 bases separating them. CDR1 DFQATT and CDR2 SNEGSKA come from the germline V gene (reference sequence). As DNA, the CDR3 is TGCAGTGCTCAGGAATCCCGCACTGAAGCTTTCTTT. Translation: CSAQESRTEAFF.

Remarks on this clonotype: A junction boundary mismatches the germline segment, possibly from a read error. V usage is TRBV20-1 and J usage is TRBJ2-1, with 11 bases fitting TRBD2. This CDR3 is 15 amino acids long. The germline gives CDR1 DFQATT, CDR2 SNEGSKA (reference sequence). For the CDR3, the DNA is TGCAGTGCGAGAGGTACTAGCGGGAGTACCGGTGAGCAGTTCTTC. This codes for CSARGTSGSTGEQFF.

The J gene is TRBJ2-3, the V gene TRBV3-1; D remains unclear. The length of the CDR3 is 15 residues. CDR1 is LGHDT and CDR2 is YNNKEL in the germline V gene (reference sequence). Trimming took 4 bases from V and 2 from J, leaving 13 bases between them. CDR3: CASSPWQTNTDTQYF. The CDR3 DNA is TGTGCCAGCAGCCCGTGGCAGACGAACACAGATACGCAGTATTTT.